The present T cell receptor (beta chain) was sequenced within a study of T cell repertoires in cytomegalovirus infection. Background on the study: Alongside well-studied HLA-B-restricted CMV epitopes, recently identified HLA-C-restricted CMV epitopes were also used.

Each CDR3 protein is one row after TCRdb ran MiXCR on the reads. The sample consists of 650,000 to 900,000 distinct CDR3 sequences, 29% of them appearing once. Comment on this clonotype: The antigen remains undetermined. The junction shows a germline mismatch at one end, possibly a read error.

This CDR3 contains 15 residues. The germline V gene has CDR1 SGHRS and CDR2 YFSETQ. The genes are TRBV5-1 and TRBJ2-3; the D call may be TRBD1 or TRBD2 (5 bases each). This sequence originates from a human donor in good health (CMV status not recorded). Some clones in this sample may be carry-over from other donors' samples. The material was cultured CD8+ T cells from PBMCs, obtained from culture after CMV antigen stimulation. Written as DNA, the CDR3 is TGCACCAGCAGCTTGGGGGACGGTAGCACAGATACGCAGTATTTT. It encodes CTSSLGDGSTDTQYF.